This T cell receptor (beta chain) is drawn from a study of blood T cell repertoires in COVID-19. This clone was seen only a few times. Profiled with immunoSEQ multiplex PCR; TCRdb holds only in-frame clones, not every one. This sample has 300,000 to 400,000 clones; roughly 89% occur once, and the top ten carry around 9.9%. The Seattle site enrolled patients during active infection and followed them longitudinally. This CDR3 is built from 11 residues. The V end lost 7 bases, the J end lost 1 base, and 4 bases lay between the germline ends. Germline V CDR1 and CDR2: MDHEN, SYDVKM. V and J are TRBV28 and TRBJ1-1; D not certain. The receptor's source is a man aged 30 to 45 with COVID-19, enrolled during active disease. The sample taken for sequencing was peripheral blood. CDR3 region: CASNGNTEAFF. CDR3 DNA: TGTGCCAGCAACGGGAACACTGAAGCTTTCTTT.